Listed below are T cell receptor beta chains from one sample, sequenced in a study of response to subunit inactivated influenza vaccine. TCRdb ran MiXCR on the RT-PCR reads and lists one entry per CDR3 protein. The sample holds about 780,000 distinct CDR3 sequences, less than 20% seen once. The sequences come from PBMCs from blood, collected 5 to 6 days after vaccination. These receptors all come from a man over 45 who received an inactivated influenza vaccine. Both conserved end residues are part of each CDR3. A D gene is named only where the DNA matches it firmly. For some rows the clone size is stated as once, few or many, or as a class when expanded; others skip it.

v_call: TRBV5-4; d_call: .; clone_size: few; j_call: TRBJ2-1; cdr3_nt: TGTGCCAGCAGCCAACCCAACAATGAGCAGTTCTTC; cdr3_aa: CASSQPNNEQFF
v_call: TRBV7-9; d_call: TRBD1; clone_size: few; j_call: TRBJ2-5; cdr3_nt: TGTGCCAGCAGCTATCCGGGACAGGGAGTAGAGACCCAGTACTTC; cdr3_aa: CASSYPGQGVETQYF
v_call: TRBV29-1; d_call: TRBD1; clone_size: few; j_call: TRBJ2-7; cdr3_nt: TGCAGCGGGGGGACAGGGGGAGCCTACGAGCAGTACTTC; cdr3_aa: CSGGTGGAYEQYF
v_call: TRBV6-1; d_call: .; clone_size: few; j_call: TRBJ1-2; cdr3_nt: TGTGCCAGCAGTGAAGCGAGGAAGGGTCCATATGGCTACACCTTC; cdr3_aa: CASSEARKGPYGYTF
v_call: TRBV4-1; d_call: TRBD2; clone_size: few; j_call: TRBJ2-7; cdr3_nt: TGCGCCAGCAGCCAAGATATAGGGAGGGATTTGTCCTACGAGCAGTACTTC; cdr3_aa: CASSQDIGRDLSYEQYF
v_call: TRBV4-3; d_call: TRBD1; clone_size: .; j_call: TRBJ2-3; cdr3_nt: TGCGCCAGCGGGAAACAGGGGGGTGGGACAGATACGCAGTATTTT; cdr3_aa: CASGKQGGGTDTQYF
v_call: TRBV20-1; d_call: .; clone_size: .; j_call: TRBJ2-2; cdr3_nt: TGCAGTGCTAGAATCGGAGGTCCAAACACCGGGGAGCTGTTTTTT; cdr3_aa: CSARIGGPNTGELFF
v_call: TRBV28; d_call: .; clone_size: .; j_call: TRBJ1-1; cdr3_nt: TGTGCCAGCAGTTTAGCTATTGACGCTGAAGCTTTCTTT; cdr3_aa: CASSLAIDAEAFF
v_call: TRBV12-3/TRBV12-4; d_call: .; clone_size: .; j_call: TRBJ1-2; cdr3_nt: TGTGCCAGCAGCCACCGGGTCAGTTATGGCTACACCTTC; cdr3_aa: CASSHRVSYGYTF
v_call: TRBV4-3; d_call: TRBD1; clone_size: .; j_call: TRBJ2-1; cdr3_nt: TGCGCCAGCAGCCCAAGACAGGGCGATGAGCAGTTCTTC; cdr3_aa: CASSPRQGDEQFF
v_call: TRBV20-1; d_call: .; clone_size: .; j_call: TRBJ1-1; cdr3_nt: TGCAGTGCTAGAGATCTAAGCGGGGGCACTGAAGCTTTCTTT; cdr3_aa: CSARDLSGGTEAFF
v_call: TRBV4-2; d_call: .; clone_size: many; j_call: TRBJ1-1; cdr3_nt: TGTGCCAGCAGCCAAGATAGGGGGAACACTGAAGCTTTCTTT; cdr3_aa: CASSQDRGNTEAFF
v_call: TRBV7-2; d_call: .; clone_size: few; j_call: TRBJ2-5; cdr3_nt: TGTGCCAGCAGCTTGGGGACTCTGAAAGAGACCCAGTACTTC; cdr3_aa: CASSLGTLKETQYF
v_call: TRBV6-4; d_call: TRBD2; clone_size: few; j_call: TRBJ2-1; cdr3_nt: TGTGCCAGCAGCCTTAGCGGGAGTTCCGGCAATGAGCAGTTCTTC; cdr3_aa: CASSLSGSSGNEQFF
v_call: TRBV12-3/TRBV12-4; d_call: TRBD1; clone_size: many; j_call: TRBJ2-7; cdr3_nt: TGTGCCAGCAGTTGGACAGGGAGCTCCTACGAGCAGTACTTC; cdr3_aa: CASSWTGSSYEQYF
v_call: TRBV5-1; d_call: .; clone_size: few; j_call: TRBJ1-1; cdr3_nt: TGCGCCAGCAGACTAACAGGGTTGAGCACTGAAGCTTTCTTT; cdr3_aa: CASRLTGLSTEAFF
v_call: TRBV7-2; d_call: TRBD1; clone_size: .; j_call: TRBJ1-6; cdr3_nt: TGTGCCAGCAGCCCAATCCGGACAGGGGTTTCACCCCTCCACTTT; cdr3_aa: CASSPIRTGVSPLHF
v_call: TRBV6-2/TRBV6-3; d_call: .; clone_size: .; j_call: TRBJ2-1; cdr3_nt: TGTGCCAGCAGTTACGGCAGCTGGAATCCTTACGAGCAGTTCTTC; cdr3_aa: CASSYGSWNPYEQFF
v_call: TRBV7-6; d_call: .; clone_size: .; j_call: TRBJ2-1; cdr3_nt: TGTGCCAGCAGCCTAAAGACGGTTTCCTACAATGAGCAGTTCTTC; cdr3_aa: CASSLKTVSYNEQFF
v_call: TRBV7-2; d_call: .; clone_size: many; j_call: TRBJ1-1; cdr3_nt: TGTGCCAGCAGCTTAGCACGCGAGGGGCCTGAAGCTTTCTTT; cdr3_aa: CASSLAREGPEAFF
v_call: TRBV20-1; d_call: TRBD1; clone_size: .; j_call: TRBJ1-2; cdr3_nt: TGCAGTGCTAGAGTTGGCAGGGGGCGAGATGGCTACACCTTC; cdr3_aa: CSARVGRGRDGYTF
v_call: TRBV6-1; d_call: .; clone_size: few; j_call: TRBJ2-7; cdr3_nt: TGTGCCAGCAGTGAAGTGGACGCGGAGCAGTACTTC; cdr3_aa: CASSEVDAEQYF
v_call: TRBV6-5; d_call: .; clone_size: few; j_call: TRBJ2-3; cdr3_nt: TGTGCCAGCAGTTACACGACTGCTCCCGGCACAGATACGCAGTATTTT; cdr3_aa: CASSYTTAPGTDTQYF
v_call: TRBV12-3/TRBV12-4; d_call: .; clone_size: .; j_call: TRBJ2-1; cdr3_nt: TGTGCCAGCAGTCCGGATGGCGGGGCGAGCTCCTACAATGAGCAGTTCTTC; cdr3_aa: CASSPDGGASSYNEQFF
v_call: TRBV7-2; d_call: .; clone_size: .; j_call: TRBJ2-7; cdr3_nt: TGTGCCAGCAGCTTAGCGTCTGGGCGGTACTCCTACGAGCAGTACTTC; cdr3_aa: CASSLASGRYSYEQYF
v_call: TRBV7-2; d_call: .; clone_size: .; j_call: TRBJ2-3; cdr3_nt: TGTGCCAGCAGGGCGTCGGACTACCTTGGCACAGATACGCAGTATTTT; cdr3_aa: CASRASDYLGTDTQYF
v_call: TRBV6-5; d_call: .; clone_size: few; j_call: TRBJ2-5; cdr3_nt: TGTGCCAGCAGTTACGGGGCCGCACGCCAAGAGACCCAGTACTTC; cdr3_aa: CASSYGAARQETQYF
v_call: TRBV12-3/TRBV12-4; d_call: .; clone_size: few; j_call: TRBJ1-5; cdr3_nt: TGTGCCAGCAGTTTTAGAGGACGGGACAATCAGCCCCAGCATTTT; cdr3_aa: CASSFRGRDNQPQHF
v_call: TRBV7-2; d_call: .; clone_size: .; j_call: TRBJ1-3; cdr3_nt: TGTGCCAGCAGCTTATGGGAGAGTGGAAACACCATATATTTT; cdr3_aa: CASSLWESGNTIYF
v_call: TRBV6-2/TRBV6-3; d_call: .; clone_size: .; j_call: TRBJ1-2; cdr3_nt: TGTGCCAGCAGTTACGGGAGCTCCTATGGCTACACCTTC; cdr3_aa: CASSYGSSYGYTF
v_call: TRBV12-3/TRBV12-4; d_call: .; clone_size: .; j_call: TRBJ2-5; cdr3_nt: TGTGCCAGCAGTTTGTTTCATAGTTACCAAGAGACCCAGTACTTC; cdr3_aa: CASSLFHSYQETQYF
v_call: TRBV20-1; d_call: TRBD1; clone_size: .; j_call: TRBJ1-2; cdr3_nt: TGCAGTGCTAGAGAGGCGACAGGGTTCTATGGCTACACCTTC; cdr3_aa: CSAREATGFYGYTF
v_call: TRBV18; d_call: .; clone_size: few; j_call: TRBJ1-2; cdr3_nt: TGTGCCAGCTCATCCCGTCAGGGGACGGTTAACTATGGCTACACCTTC; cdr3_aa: CASSSRQGTVNYGYTF
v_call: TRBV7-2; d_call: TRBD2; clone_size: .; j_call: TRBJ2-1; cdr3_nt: TGTGCCAGCAGCTTAGCACTAGCGGGAGGGGAGGGGTTCTTC; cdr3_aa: CASSLALAGGEGFF
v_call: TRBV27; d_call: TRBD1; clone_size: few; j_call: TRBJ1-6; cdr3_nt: TGTGCCAGCAGTCACGCTGGGACAGCCGATAATTCACCCCTCCACTTT; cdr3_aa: CASSHAGTADNSPLHF
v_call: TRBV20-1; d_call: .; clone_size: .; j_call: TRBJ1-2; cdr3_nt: TGCAGTGCCCCGGACCTCTATGGCTACACCTTC; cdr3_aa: CSAPDLYGYTF
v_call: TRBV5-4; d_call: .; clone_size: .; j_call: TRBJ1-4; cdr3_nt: TGTGCCAGCAGCGAGGGTGGTCTTAATGAAAAACTGTTTTTT; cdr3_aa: CASSEGGLNEKLFF
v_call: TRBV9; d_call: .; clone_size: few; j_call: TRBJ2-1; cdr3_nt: TGTGCCAGCAGCGAGGGGGGGGGAAATGAGCAGTTCTTC; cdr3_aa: CASSEGGGNEQFF
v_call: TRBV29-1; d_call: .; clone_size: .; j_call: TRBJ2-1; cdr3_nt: TGCAGCGTTGAGTCGGCCCTGGGAAATGAGCAGTTCTTC; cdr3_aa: CSVESALGNEQFF
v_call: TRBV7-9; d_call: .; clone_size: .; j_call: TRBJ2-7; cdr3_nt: TGTGCCAGCACCCCGGTCGCTAGAGACGAGCAGTACTTC; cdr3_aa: CASTPVARDEQYF
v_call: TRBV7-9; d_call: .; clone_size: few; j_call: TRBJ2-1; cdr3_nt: TGTGCCAGCAGCCTAACACTCATCCAGTTCTTC; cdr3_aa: CASSLTLIQFF
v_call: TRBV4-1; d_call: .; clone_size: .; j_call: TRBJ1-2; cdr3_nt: TGCGCCAGCAGCCTGAAAACCGGGAGGTCGAACTATGGCTACACCTTC; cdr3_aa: CASSLKTGRSNYGYTF
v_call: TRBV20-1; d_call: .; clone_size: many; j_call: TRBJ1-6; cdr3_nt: TGCAGTGCTAGAGAAGGGACGGGTAGCTCCTATAATTCACCCCTCCACTTT; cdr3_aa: CSAREGTGSSYNSPLHF
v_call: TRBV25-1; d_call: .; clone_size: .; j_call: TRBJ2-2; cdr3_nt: TGTGCCAGCAGTACAGGGGAGGTCACCGGGGAGCTGTTTTTT; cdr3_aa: CASSTGEVTGELFF
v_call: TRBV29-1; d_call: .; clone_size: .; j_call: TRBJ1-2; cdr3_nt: TGCAGCACCACAGAGGACACTCGTAACTATGGCTACACCTTC; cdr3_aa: CSTTEDTRNYGYTF
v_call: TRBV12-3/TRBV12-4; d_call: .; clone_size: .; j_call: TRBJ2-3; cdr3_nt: TGTGCCAGCAACAGCCTTAGCACAGATACGCAGTATTTT; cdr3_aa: CASNSLSTDTQYF
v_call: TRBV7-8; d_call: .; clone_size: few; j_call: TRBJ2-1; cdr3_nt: TGTGCCAGCAGTTACTATGGAGGGAATGAGCAGTTCTTC; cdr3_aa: CASSYYGGNEQFF
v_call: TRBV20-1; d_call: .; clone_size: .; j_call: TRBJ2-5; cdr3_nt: TGCAGTGCTTGGGACCAAGAGACCCAGTACTTC; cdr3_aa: CSAWDQETQYF
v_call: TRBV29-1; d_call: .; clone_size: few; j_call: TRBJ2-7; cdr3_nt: TGCAGCGTTGGGGACACACGCTACGAGCAGTACTTC; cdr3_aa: CSVGDTRYEQYF
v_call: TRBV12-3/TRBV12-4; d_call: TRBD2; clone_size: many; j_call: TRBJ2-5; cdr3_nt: TGTGCCAGCACAAGCGGGGGGGAAGAGACCCAGTACTTC; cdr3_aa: CASTSGGEETQYF
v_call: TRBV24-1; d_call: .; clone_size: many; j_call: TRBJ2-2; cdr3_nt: TGTGCCACCAGTGAGGGAGACAGGAACTTCTTTAGGAACACCGGGGAGCTGTTTTTT; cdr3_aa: CATSEGDRNFFRNTGELFF
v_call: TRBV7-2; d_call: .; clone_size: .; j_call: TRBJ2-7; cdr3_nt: TGTGCCAGCAGCAGCGTGGTAGATACATCCTACGAGCAGTACTTC; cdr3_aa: CASSSVVDTSYEQYF
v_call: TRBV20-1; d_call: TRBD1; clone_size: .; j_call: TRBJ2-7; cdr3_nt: TGCAGTTCAAGTCAGGGGGCGAACCCCCACGAGCAGTACTTC; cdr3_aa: CSSSQGANPHEQYF
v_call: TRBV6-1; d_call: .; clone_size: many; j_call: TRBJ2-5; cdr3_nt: TGTGCCAGCCTCGGAATCGGCGGGACCCAAGAGACCCAGTACTTC; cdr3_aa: CASLGIGGTQETQYF
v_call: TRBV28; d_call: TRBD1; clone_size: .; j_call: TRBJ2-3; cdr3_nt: TGTGCCAGCAGTTCCCCCGGACAGGGGGGTACAGATACGCAGTATTTT; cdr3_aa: CASSSPGQGGTDTQYF
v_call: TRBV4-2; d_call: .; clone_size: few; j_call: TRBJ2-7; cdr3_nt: TGTGCCAGCAGCCAAGATCACCAGTCCTACGAGCAGTACTTC; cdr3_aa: CASSQDHQSYEQYF
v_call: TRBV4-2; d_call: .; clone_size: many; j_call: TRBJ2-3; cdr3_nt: TGTGCCAGCAGCCACGAGCAGCTGGCGGGGGCCCCAGATACGCAGTATTTT; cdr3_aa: CASSHEQLAGAPDTQYF